The T cell receptor (beta chain) under discussion was sequenced for a study of shared clonotypes between healthy human individuals. The trim removed 3 bases at V and 5 bases at J, leaving 9 bases unmatched. CDR1 SGDLS and CDR2 YYNGEE come from the germline V gene. CDR3 length equals 15 residues. Clones were read by immunoSEQ multiplex PCR, and TCRdb kept only the in-frame ones, dropping some. The data contain roughly 2.1 million clones, about 93% of them singletons. Naive CD8 cells, CD45RO-negative and positively selected for CCR7, excluded terminally differentiated effector memory CD45RA+ cells. With respect to this clone: Its target is not known.

Study-level findings and limits: It was expected that sequencing depth would affect clonotype sharing among donors.

Sequencing used naive CD8+ T cells from PBMCs. The clonotype originates from a man aged 18 to 35 in good health. Some clones in this sample may be carry-over from other donors' samples. The rearrangement links TRBV9 to TRBJ2-3, with TRBD1 identical over 7 bases. CDR3 in DNA: TGTGCCAGCAGCGCCCCCGGGACAGCTGAAGATACGCAGTATTTT. Its protein product is CASSAPGTAEDTQYF. The whole variable domain, filled in from reference TRBV9 and TRBJ2-3, reads DSGVTQTPKHLITATGQRVTLRCSPRSGDLSVYWYQQSLDQGLQFLIQYYNGEERAKGNILERFSAQQFPDLHSELNLSSLELGDSALYFCASSAPGTAEDTQYFGPGTRLTVL.